This TCR beta chain stems from a study of T cells in Graves' hyperthyroidism and ophthalmopathy. CDR1 is SNHLY, CDR2 FYNNEI, per germline. V was trimmed by 6 bases and J by 4 bases, leaving 21 bases between them. This CDR3 is built from 16 residues. Amplified TCR beta CDR3 regions came from RNA transcripts. The HTBI primer set was used in a first-round RT-PCR of the TCR CDR3. TCRdb reanalysed the multiplex PCR reads using MiXCR and keeps one entry per CDR3 protein. The table lists hundreds of thousands of distinct CDR3 sequences, roughly 40% of them singletons. The origin of this receptor is a man between 18 and 29 years old with Graves' hyperthyroidism. Sequenced input: blood. V and J are TRBV2 and TRBJ2-5; no reliable D call. The CDR3 sequence: CASSVAPTLGRETQYF. DNA of the CDR3: TGTGCCAGCAGCGTTGCGCCAACCCTAGGTAGAGAGACCCAGTACTTC.